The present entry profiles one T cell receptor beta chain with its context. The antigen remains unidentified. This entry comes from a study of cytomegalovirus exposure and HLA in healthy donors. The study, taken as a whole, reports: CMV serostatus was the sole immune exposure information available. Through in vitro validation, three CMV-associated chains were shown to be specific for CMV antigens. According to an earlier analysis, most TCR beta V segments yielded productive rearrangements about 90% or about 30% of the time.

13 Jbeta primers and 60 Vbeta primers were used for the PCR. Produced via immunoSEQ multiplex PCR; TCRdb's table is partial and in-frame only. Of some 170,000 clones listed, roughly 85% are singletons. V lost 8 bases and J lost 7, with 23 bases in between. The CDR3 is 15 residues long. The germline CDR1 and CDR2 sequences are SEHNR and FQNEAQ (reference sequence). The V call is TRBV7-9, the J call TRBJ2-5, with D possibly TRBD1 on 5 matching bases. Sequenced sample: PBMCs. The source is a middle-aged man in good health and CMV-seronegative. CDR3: CASQDSQGQRWTQYF. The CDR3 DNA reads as TGTGCCAGCCAAGATTCCCAGGGCCAAAGATGGACCCAGTACTTC.